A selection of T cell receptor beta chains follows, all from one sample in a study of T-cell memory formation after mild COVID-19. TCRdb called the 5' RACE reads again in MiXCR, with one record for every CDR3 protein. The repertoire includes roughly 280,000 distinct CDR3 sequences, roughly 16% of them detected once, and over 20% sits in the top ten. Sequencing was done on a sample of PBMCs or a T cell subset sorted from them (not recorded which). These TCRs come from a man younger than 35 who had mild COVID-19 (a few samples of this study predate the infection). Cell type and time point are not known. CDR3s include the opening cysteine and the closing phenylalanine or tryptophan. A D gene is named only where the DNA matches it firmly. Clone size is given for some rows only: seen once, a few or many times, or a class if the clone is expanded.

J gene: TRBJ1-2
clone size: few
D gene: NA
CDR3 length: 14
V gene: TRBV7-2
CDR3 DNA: TGTGCCAGCACCCAGGGCAGGATCTCATATGGCTACACCTTC
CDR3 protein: CASTQGRISYGYTF

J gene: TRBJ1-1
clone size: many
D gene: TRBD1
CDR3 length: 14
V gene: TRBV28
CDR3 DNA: TGTGCCAGCAGTCCGGGACAGGGAGACACTGAAGCTTTCTTT
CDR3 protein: CASSPGQGDTEAFF

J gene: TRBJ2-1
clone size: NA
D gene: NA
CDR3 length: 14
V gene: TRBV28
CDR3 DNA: TGTGCCAGCAGTTCAGGGGGGACCTACAATGAGCAGTTCTTC
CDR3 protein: CASSSGGTYNEQFF

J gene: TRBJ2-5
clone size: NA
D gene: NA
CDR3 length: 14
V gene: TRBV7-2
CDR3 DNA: TGTGCCAGCAGCTTGCGGACCTCCATAGAGACCCAGTACTTC
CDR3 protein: CASSLRTSIETQYF

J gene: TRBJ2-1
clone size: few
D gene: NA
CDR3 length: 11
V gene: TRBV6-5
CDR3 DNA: TGTGCCAGCAGTTATCAGGGGAACCAGTTCTTC
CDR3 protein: CASSYQGNQFF

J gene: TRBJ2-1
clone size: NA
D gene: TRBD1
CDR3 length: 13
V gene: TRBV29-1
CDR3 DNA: TGCAGCGGCCTTCGGGACAGGAACAATGAGCAGTTCTTC
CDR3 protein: CSGLRDRNNEQFF

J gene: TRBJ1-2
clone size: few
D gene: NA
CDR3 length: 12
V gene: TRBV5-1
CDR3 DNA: TGCGCCAGCAGCTTTCCGGGGGATGGCTACACCTTC
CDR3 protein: CASSFPGDGYTF

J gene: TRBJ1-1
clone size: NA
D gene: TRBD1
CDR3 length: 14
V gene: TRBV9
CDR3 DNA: TGTGCCAGCAGCCCCCGACAGGGGGCTGCTGAAGCTTTCTTT
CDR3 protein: CASSPRQGAAEAFF

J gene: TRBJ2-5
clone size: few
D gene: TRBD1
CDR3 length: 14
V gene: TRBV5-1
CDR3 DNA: TGCGCCAGCAGCGTACAGGGGTTCCAAGAGACCCAGTACTTC
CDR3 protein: CASSVQGFQETQYF

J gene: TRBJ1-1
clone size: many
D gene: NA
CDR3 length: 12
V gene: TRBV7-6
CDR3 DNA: TGTGCCAGCAGCTTAGCGACGGGCGAAGCTTTCTTT
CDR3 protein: CASSLATGEAFF

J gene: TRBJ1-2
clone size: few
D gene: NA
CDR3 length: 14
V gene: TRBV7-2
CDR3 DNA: TGTGCCAGCAGTTCTATCAGCACGATCTATGGCTACACCTTC
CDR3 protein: CASSSISTIYGYTF

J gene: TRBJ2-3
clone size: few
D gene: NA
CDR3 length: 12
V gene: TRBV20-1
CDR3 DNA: TGCAGTGCTAGAGATCCGAACGATACGCAGTATTTT
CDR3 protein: CSARDPNDTQYF

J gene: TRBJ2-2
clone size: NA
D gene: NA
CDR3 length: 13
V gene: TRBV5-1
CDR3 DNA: TGCGCCAGCTGTGAGGGGGGCACCGGGGAGCTGTTTTTT
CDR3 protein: CASCEGGTGELFF

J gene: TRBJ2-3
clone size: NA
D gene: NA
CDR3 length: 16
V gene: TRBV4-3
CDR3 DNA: TGCGCCAGCAGCCAAGAAAGTGTAGTTTACACAGATACGCAGTATTTT
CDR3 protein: CASSQESVVYTDTQYF

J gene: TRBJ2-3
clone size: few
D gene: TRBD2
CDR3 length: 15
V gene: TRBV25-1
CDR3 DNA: TGTGCCAGCAGTGATCTAGCGGGGGCGGGGGATACGCAGTATTTT
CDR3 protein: CASSDLAGAGDTQYF

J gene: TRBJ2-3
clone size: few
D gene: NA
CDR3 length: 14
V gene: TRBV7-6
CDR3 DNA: TGTGCCAGCAGCCAATCCGGGGGCGCGGGTACGCAGTATTTT
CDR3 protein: CASSQSGGAGTQYF

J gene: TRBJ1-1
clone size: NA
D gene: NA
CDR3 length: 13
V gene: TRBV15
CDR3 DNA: TGTGCCACCAGCAGAGATTGGGCGCGACCTGCTTTCTTT
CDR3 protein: CATSRDWARPAFF

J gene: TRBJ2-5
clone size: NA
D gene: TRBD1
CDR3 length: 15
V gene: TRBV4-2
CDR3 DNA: TGTGCCAGCAGTTCGGGACAGCCGAGTTCTGAGACCCAGTACTTC
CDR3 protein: CASSSGQPSSETQYF

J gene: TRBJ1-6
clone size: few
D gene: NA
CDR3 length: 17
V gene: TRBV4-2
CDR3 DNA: TGTGCCAGCAGCCAAGATCATGCGAACGCGCATAATTCACCCCTCCACTTT
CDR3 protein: CASSQDHANAHNSPLHF

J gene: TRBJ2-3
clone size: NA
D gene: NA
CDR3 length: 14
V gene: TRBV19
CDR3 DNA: TGTGCCAGTAGGGTTGGCGGGAGCACAGATACGCAGTATTTT
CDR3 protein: CASRVGGSTDTQYF

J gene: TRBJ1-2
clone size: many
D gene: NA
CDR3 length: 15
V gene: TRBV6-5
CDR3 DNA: TGTGCCAGCAGTTACTCGGTGAATTGGCCCCAGGGCTACACCTTC
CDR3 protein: CASSYSVNWPQGYTF

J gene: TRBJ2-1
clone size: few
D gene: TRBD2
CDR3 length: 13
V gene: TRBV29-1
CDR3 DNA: TGCAGCGTAGGGCTAGCGGGGGCCGACGAGCAGTTCTTC
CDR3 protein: CSVGLAGADEQFF

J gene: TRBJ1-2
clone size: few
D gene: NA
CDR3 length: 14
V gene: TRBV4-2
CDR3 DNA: TGTGCCAGCAGCCAAGATTTAGGAACGTATGGCTACACCTTC
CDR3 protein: CASSQDLGTYGYTF

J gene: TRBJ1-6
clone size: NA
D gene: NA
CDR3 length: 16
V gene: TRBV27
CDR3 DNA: TGTGCCAGCAGTTTATCAGGGAGGTCCTATAATTCACCCCTCCACTTT
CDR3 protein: CASSLSGRSYNSPLHF

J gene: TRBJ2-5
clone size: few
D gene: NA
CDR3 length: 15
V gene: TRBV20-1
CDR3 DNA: TGCAGTGTTGGAGGCGCGGACAAAGACCAAGAGACCCAGTACTTC
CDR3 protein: CSVGGADKDQETQYF

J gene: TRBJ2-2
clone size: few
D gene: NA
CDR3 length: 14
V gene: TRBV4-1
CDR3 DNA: TGCGCCAGCAGCCCTCTAATGGGGGCCGGGGAGCTGTTTTTT
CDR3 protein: CASSPLMGAGELFF

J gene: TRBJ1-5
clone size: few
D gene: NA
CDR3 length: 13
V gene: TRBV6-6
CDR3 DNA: TGTGCCACGGGGGATGTTAGCAATCAGCCCCAGCATTTT
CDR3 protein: CATGDVSNQPQHF

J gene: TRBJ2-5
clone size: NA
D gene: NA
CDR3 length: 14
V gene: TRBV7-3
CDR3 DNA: TGTGCCAGCAGCCCAGGGGGGGCCCAAGAGACCCAGTACTTC
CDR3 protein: CASSPGGAQETQYF

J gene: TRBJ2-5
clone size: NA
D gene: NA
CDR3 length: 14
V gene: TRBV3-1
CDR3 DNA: TGTGCCAGCAGCCACAGAGACCTCCAAGAGACCCAGTACTTC
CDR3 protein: CASSHRDLQETQYF

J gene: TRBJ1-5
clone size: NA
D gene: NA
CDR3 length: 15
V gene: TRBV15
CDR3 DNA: TGTGCCACCAGCAGAGACAGGGCCGGCAATCAGCCCCAGCATTTT
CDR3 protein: CATSRDRAGNQPQHF